This record looks at one TCR beta chain sequence and its context. What it binds is unknown. The source of the sample is a study of T cell responses to AZD1222 COVID-19 vaccine. Study results and caveats: The donor cohort was predominantly white British with a female majority, and clonal diversity may have been underestimated.

Germline V gene sequence: CDR1 MDHEN, CDR2 SYDVKM. V shed 5 bases and J shed 5 bases, with 16 bases lying between them. The CDR3 is 15 amino acids. Method: immunoSEQ multiplex PCR; TCRdb's copy keeps in-frame clones and lacks some. The sample carries around 120,000 clones, approximately 84% recorded once. The genes are TRBV28 and TRBJ1-5; tentative D call: TRBD1 (6 bases). The clonotype comes from an adult in good health. The sequenced sample was peripheral blood, obtained on day 0 of AZD1222 vaccination. CDR3 amino acids: CASSPSGRTDQPQHF. In DNA form, the CDR3 reads TGTGCCAGCAGTCCGTCGGGACGGACAGATCAGCCCCAGCATTTT. Using reference TRBV28 and TRBJ1-5 for the parts outside the CDR3, the full variable domain is DVKVTQSSRYLVKRTGEKVFLECVQDMDHENMFWYRQDPGLGLRLIYFSYDVKMKEKGDIPEGYSVSREKKERFSLILESASTNQTSMYLCASSPSGRTDQPQHFGDGTRLSIL.